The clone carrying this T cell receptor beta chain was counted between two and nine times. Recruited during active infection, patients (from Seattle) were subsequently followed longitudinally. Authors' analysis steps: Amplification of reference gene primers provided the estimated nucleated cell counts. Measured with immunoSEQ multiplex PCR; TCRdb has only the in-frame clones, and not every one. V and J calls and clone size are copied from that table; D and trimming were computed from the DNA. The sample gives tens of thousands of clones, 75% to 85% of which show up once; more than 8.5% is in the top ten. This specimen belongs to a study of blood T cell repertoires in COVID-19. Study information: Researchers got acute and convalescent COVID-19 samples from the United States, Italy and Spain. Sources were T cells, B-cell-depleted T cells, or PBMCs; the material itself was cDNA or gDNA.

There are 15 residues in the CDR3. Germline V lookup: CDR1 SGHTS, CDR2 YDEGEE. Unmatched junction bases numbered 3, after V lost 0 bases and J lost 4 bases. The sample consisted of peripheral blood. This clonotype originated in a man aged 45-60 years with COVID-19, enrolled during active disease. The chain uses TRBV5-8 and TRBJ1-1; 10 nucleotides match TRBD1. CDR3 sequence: CASSLAGDRGTEAFF. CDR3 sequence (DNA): TGTGCCAGCAGCTTGGCCGGGGACAGGGGCACTGAAGCTTTCTTT.